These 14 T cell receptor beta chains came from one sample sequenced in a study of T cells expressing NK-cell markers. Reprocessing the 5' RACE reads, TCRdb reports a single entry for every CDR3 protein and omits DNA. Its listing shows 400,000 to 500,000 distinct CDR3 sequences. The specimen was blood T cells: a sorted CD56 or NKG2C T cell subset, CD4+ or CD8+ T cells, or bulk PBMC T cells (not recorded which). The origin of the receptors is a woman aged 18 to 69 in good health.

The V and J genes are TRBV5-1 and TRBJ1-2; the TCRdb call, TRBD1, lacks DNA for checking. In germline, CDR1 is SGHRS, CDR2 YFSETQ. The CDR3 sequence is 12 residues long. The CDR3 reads CASSPETDGYTF.

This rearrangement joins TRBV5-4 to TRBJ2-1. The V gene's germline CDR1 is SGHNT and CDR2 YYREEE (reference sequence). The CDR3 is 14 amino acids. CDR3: CASSLDAAYNEQFF.

The CDR3 spells CASSLVLGSGGYEQYF. This chain links TRBV7-9 with TRBJ2-7; the TRBD2 assignment by TCRdb is unverifiable without DNA. The CDR3 is 16 amino acids. Germline CDR1 reads SEHNR; CDR2 reads FQNEAQ (reference sequence).

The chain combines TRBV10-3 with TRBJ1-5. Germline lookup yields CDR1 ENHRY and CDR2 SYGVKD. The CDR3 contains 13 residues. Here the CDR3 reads CAISGPNNQPQHF.

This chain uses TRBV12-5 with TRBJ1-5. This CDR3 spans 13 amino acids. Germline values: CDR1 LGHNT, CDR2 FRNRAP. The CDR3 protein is CASKTDANQPQHF.

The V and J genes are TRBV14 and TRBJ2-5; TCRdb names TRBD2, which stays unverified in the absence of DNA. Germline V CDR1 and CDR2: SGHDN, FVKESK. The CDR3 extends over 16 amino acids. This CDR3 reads CASSPYRRAIQETQYF.

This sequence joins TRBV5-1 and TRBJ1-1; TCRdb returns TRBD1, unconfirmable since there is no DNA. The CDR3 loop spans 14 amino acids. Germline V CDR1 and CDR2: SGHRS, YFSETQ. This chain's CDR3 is CASSLGGARTEAFF. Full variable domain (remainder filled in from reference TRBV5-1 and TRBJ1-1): KAGVTQTPRYLIKTRGQQVTLSCSPISGHRSVSWYQQTPGQGLQFLFEYFSETQRNKGNFPGRFSGRQFSNSRSEMNVSTLELGDSALYLCASSLGGARTEAFFGQGTRLTVV.

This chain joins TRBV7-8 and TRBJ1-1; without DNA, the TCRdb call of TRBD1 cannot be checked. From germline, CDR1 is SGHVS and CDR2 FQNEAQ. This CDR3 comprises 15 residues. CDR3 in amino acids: CASSAPGQGVSEAFF.

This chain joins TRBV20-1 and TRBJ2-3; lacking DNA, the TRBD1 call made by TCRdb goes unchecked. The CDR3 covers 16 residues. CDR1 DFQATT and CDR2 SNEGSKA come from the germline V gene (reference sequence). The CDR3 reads CSARLYGGKLGDTQYF.

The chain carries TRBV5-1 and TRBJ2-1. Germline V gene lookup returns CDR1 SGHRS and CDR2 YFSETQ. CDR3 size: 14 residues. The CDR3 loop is CASSPGSAVDEQFF.

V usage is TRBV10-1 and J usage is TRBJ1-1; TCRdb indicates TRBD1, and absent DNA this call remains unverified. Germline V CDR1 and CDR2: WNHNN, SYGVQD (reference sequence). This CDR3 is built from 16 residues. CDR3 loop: CASSESGQGANTEAFF.

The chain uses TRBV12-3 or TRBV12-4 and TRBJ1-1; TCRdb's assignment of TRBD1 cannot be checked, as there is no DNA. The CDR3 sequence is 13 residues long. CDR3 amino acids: CASTRGLITAAFF.

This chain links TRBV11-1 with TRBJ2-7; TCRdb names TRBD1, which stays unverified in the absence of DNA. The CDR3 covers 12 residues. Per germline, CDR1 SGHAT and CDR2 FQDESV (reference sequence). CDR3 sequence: CASSLVGGEQYF.

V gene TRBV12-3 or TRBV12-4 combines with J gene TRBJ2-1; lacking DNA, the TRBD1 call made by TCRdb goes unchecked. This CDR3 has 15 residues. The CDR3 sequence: CASSPTGNPYNEQFF.